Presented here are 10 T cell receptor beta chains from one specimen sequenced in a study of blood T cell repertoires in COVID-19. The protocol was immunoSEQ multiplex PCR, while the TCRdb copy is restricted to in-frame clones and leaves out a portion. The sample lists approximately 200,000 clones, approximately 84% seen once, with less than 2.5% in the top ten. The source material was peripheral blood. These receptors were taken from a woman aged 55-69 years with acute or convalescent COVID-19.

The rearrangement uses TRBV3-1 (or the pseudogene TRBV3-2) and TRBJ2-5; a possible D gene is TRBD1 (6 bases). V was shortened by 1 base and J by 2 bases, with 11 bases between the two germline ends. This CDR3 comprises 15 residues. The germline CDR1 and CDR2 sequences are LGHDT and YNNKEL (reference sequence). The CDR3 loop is CASSQVPGTQETQYF. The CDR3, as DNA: TGTGCCAGCAGCCAAGTTCCAGGGACACAAGAGACCCAGTACTTC.

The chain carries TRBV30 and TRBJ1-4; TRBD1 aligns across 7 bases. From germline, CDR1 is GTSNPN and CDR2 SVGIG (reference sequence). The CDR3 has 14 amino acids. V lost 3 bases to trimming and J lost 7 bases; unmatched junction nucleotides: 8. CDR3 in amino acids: CAWSEGAKGEKLFF. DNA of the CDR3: TGTGCCTGGAGCGAGGGGGCGAAGGGTGAAAAACTGTTTTTT.

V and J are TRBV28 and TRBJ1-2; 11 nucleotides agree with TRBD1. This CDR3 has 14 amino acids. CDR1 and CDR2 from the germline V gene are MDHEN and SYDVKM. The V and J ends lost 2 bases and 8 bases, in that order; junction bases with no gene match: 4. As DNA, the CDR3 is TGTGCCAGCAGTTTAGGGACAGGGGGGGGAGGCTACACCTTC. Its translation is CASSLGTGGGGYTF.

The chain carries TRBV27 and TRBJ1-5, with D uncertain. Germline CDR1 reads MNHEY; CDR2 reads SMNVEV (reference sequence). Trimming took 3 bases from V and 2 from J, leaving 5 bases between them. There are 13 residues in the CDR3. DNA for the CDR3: TGTGCCAGCAGTTTGGCGGGCAATCAGCCCCAGCATTTT. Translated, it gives CASSLAGNQPQHF.

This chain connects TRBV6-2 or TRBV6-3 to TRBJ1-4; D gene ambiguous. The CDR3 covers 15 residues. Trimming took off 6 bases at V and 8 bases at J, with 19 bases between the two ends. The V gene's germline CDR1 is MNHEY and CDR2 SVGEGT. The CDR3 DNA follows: TGTGCCAGCAGCCCCCGACCCCTCGGAGGGGAAAAACTGTTTTTT. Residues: CASSPRPLGGEKLFF.

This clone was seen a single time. The CDR3 sequence: CDERGWTEAFF. The CDR3 DNA is TGTGATGAAAGGGGCTGGACTGAAGCTTTCTTT. The chain joins TRBV6-4 to TRBJ1-1; maybe TRBD1 (5 bases). The germline V gene encodes CDR1 MRHNA and CDR2 SNTAGT. This CDR3 is 11 amino acids long.

CDR3: CASSLLAAGELFF. In DNA form, the CDR3 reads TGTGCCAGCAGCCTACTAGCGGCGGGGGAGCTGTTTTTT. The rearrangement uses TRBV7-3 and TRBJ2-2; 8 bases map to TRBD2. This CDR3 region has 13 residues. Trimming removed 5 bases from V and 8 bases from J; junction bases left unmatched: 4. Germline values: CDR1 SGHTA, CDR2 FQGTGA.

CDR3 in amino acids: CASSPTGKNRVPNQPQHF. As DNA, the CDR3 is TGTGCCAGCTCACCAACCGGTAAGAACCGGGTCCCAAATCAGCCCCAGCATTTT. J is TRBJ1-5 and V is TRBV18, with no clear D. V lost 2 bases and J lost 4, with 21 bases in between. Germline loops: CDR1 KGHSH, CDR2 LQKENI. The CDR3 runs 18 residues. Drawing the rest from reference TRBV18 and TRBJ1-5, the complete variable domain is NAGVMQNPRHLVRRRGQEARLRCSPMKGHSHVYWYRQLPEEGLKFMVYLQKENIIDESGMPKERFSAEFPKEGPSILRIQQVVRGDSAAYFCASSPTGKNRVPNQPQHFGDGTRLSIL.

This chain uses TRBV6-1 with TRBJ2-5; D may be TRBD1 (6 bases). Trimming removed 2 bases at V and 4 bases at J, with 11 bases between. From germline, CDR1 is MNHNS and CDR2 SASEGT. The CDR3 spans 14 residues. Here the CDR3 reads CASSEIIGGETQYF. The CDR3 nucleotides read TGTGCCAGCAGTGAAATCATAGGGGGAGAGACCCAGTACTTC.

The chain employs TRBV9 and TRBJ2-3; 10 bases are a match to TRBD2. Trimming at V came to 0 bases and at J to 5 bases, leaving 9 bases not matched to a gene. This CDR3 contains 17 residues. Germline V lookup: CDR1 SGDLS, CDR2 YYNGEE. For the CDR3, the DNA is TGTGCCAGCAGCGTAGACCCCAGCGGGGGGGCGAAAGATACGCAGTATTTT. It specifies CASSVDPSGGAKDTQYF.